One and the same sample provided the 10 T cell receptor beta chains below, sequenced in a study of neoadjuvant anti-PD-1 for oral cavity cancer. Documented time point: after neoadjuvant nivolumab, at surgical resection. Assay: immunoSEQ multiplex PCR; the TCRdb copy retains only in-frame clones and omits some. The sample lists about 23,000 clones, 40% to 45% occurring once. Sample: tumor tissue, taken after nivolumab (anti-PD-1) treatment. Receptor source: a person aged 40 to 85 with oral cavity squamous cell carcinoma.

This chain uses TRBV10-2 with TRBJ2-2; 7 nucleotides agree with TRBD2. The CDR3 totals 14 residues. Germline loops: CDR1 WSHSY, CDR2 SAAADI. J gave up 4 bases and V 2 bases, and 1 base lay outside the gene matches. In DNA form, the CDR3 reads TGCGCCAGCAGTGAGAGGACTAGCACCGGGGAGCTGTTTTTT. Amino acids: CASSERTSTGELFF.

This clone occurred a few times. This chain joins TRBV30 and TRBJ1-3; a weak D match, TRBD1 (6 bases). CDR1 and CDR2 from the germline V gene are GTSNPN and SVGIG (reference sequence). There are 13 residues in the CDR3. The V and J ends lost 0 bases and 8 bases respectively, with 11 bases between them. This chain's CDR3 is CAWSVQGGDTIYF. CDR3 sequence (DNA): TGTGCCTGGAGTGTACAGGGCGGGGACACCATATATTTT.

The V gene is TRBV5-4, the J gene TRBJ2-4, with TRBD1 matching 7 bases. Per germline, CDR1 SGHNT and CDR2 YYREEE (reference sequence). V lost 5 bases, J lost 5 bases, and 1 base stayed unmatched. CDR3 length: 12 residues. CDR3 protein: CASSGTENIQYF. In DNA, the CDR3 is TGTGCCAGCAGTGGGACAGAAAACATTCAGTACTTC.

The chain is built from TRBV4-1 and TRBJ2-7; 7 nucleotides agree with TRBD1. Germline assignment: CDR1 MGHRA and CDR2 YSYEKL. This CDR3 comprises 16 residues. Trimming removed 2 bases from V and 1 base from J; junction bases left unmatched: 8. The CDR3 DNA reads TGCGCCAGCAGCCAAACCCCGGGACAGACTTCCTACGAGCAGTACTTC. It translates to CASSQTPGQTSYEQYF.

This clone was counted between two and nine times. The rearrangement uses TRBV9 and TRBJ2-1, with D tentatively TRBD2 (7 bases). Trimming left V 5 bases short and J 5 bases short, with 17 bases between. The CDR3 is 15 residues long. Germline V gene data show CDR1 as SGDLS and CDR2 as YYNGEE. In nucleotides, the CDR3 is TGTGCCAGCAGTCCATGGTGGGGGGGCCACAATGAGCAGTTCTTC. Encoded protein: CASSPWWGGHNEQFF.

The rearrangement joins TRBV9 to TRBJ2-7; 7 nucleotides agree with TRBD1. Per germline, CDR1 SGDLS and CDR2 YYNGEE. V trimming: 3 bases; J trimming: 3 bases; junction bases outside the gene matches: 3. The CDR3 runs to 13 residues. Here the CDR3 DNA reads TGTGCCAGCAGCGCCACAGGGGACTACGAGCAGTACTTC. Protein: CASSATGDYEQYF.

This sequence joins TRBV5-6 and TRBJ1-5; weak D call: TRBD1 (6 bases). The V and J ends lost 6 bases and 1 base respectively, with 17 bases between them. There are 16 residues in the CDR3. CDR1 and CDR2 (germline): SGHDT, YYEEEE. CDR3 coding DNA: TGTGCCAGCACCACCTTCGGGGGGGCGAGCAATCAGCCCCAGCATTTT. Its protein is CASTTFGGASNQPQHF.

The chain carries TRBV10-2 and TRBJ1-5; tentative D call: TRBD1 (6 bases). V dropped 8 bases and J dropped 2 bases, with 16 bases sitting between them. The germline V gene has CDR1 WSHSY and CDR2 SAAADI. The CDR3 has 15 amino acids. The DNA of the CDR3 is TGCGCCAGCTGGGGGGGGGCCGTAGGCAATCAGCCCCAGCATTTT. It yields the protein CASWGGAVGNQPQHF.

V is TRBV6-5 and J is TRBJ2-7; D not certain. In germline, CDR1 is MNHEY, CDR2 SVGAGI. V was trimmed by 4 bases and J by 2 bases, leaving 6 bases between them. The CDR3 has 12 residues. The CDR3 nucleotides read TGTGCCAGCAGTTTGGATACCTACGAGCAGTACTTC. Translated: CASSLDTYEQYF.

In its sample, this clone was seen many times. V and J are TRBV30 and TRBJ1-2; possible D gene TRBD1, 6 bases. Germline CDR1 reads GTSNPN; CDR2 reads SVGIG (reference sequence). Trimming took off 2 bases at V and 3 bases at J, with 16 bases between the two ends. The CDR3 runs to 15 residues. CDR3 loop: CAWSIQGFGDYGYTF. Here the CDR3 DNA reads TGTGCCTGGAGTATACAGGGTTTTGGAGACTATGGCTACACCTTC.